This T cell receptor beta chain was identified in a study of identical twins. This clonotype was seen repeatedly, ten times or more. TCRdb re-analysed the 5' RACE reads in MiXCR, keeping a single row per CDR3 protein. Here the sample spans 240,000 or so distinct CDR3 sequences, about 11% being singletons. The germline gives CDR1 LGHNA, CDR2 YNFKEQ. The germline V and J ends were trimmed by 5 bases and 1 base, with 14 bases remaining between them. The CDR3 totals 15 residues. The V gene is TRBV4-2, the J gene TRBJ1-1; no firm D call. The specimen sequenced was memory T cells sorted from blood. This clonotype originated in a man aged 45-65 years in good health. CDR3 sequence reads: CASSIILQENTEAFF. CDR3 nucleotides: TGTGCCAGCAGCATCATCCTCCAGGAGAACACTGAAGCTTTCTTT.